This TCR beta chain was identified in a study of blood T cells in healthy people across ages. Study-level findings and limits: Diversity figures derived from one million T cells were judged to underestimate the true value. Donor CMV infection status was unknown, possibly confounding age-related changes in expanded clonotypes. Among long-lived donors, naive CD4+ cells were more numerous and diversity higher than in aged donors.

The germline V and J ends were trimmed by 6 bases and 5 bases, with 16 bases remaining between them. CDR1 and CDR2 (germline): SQVTM, ANQGSEA. The CDR3 is 13 amino acids. It was with a sample-barcoded 5' primer and a J-beta primer mix that a second PCR of roughly 6 to 12 cycles was run. TCRdb re-derived calls from the 5' RACE reads in MiXCR, one entry per CDR3 protein. Among approximately 1.5 million distinct CDR3 sequences listed, 42% were seen once. Concerning this clonotype: The antigen is not known.

The gene calls are TRBV29-1 and TRBJ1-2; TRBD1 might be the D (5 bases). The specimen sequenced was blood. This clonotype was obtained from a woman aged 18-29 years in good health. The CDR3 sequence is CSVMIRAGYGYTF. The CDR3, as DNA: TGCAGCGTCATGATACGAGCAGGGTATGGCTACACCTTC.